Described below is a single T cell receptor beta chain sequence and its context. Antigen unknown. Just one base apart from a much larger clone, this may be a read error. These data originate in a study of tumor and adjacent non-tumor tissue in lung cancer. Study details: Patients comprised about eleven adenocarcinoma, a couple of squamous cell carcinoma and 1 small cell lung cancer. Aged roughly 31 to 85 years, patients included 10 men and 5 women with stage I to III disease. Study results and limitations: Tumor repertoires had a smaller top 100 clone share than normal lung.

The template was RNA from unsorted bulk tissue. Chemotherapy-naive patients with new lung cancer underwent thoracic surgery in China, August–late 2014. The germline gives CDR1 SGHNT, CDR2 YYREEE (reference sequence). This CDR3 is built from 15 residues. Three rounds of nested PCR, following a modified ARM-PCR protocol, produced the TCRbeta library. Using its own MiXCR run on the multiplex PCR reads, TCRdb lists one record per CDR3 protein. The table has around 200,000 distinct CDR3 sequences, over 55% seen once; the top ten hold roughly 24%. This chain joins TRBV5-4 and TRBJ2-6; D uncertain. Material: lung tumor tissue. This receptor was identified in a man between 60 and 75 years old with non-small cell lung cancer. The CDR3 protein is CATLSQASGVNVLTF. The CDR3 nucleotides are TGTGCCACTTTATCCCAAGCTTCTGGGGTCAACGTCCTGACTTTC.